The present TCR beta chain was sequenced within a study of regulatory T cells in long-lasting Graves disease. Time point here: newly diagnosed GD, antithyroid drugs for less than 3 months. The TCR library was made from RNA that had been extracted from PBMCs in TRIzol. This clonotype was detected many times. Antigen specificity is unknown. Investigators prepared the TCR beta libraries by applying iRepertoire HTBI primers and Arm-PCR of CDR3 regions. TCRdb passed the multiplex PCR reads through MiXCR, listing each CDR3 protein once. The sample shows about 500,000 distinct CDR3 sequences, 12% of them seen only once. Notes on the study in general: Researchers reported studying only peripheral blood, not thyroid tissue.

The data were also submitted as part of a second study, on T cells in Graves' hyperthyroidism and ophthalmopathy.

The material was peripheral blood mononuclear cells (PBMCs), obtained at new diagnosis, from a patient treated with antithyroid drugs. The sequence was collected from a woman in her thirties with Graves disease.

The chain's CDR3 is CSARVRYNEQFF. The CDR3 nucleotides read TGCAGTGCTAGAGTTAGATACAATGAGCAGTTCTTC. The V call is TRBV20-1, the J call TRBJ2-1; the D is unclear. Germline V gene sequence: CDR1 DFQATT, CDR2 SNEGSKA (reference sequence). The CDR3 runs to 12 residues. The V end was cut by 1 base, the J end by 4 bases, with 5 bases between.